These T cell receptor beta chains were read from a single sample in a study of response to subunit inactivated influenza vaccine. TCRdb recomputed calls from the RT-PCR reads with MiXCR, one row per CDR3 protein. The repertoire has around 710,000 distinct CDR3 sequences, around 14% of them found once; the top ten carry less than 7%. Source: PBMCs from blood, taken roughly 15 days before vaccination. The receptors stem from a man between 50 and 59 years old who received an inactivated influenza vaccine. CDR3s include the opening cysteine and the closing phenylalanine or tryptophan. The D gene is left open where the match is weak. The listing skips clone size in some rows; elsewhere it reads once, few, many or a size class.

.,.,TRBJ1-6,TRBV5-1,CASSMGSGGSPLHF,TGCGCCAGCAGTATGGGGTCTGGGGGTTCACCCCTCCACTTT
.,many,TRBJ2-1,TRBV6-5,CASSYGRATEQFF,TGTGCCAGCAGTTACGGCAGAGCGACTGAGCAGTTCTTC
.,few,TRBJ2-5,TRBV7-2,CASSLEADFPTQYF,TGTGCCAGCAGCTTAGAGGCAGATTTTCCGACCCAGTACTTC
.,few,TRBJ1-1,TRBV27,CASSVDYFATEAFF,TGTGCCAGCAGTGTCGACTACTTCGCCACTGAAGCTTTCTTT
.,.,TRBJ2-7,TRBV28,CASSKPTVSYEQYF,TGTGCCAGCAGTAAACCGACCGTCTCCTACGAGCAGTACTTC
.,.,TRBJ2-2,TRBV4-2,CASSHGLTTGELFF,TGTGCCAGCAGCCACGGACTAACCACCGGGGAGCTGTTTTTT
TRBD2,few,TRBJ2-1,TRBV7-8,CASSYYKPGLVNNEQFF,TGTGCCAGCAGTTACTATAAACCGGGACTAGTTAACAATGAGCAGTTCTTC
TRBD2,few,TRBJ2-1,TRBV6-1,CASSKLARGTDEQFF,TGTGCCAGCAGTAAACTAGCGCGAGGGACTGATGAGCAGTTCTTC
TRBD1,.,TRBJ2-4,TRBV28,CASKLGQGSDIQYF,TGTGCCAGCAAGCTGGGACAGGGGTCGGACATTCAGTACTTC
TRBD2,.,TRBJ2-1,TRBV7-6,CASSSPRWGSGSSYNEQFF,TGTGCCAGCAGCTCCCCCCGGTGGGGTAGCGGGAGCTCCTACAATGAGCAGTTCTTC
TRBD2,few,TRBJ2-5,TRBV5-1,CASSSGEGTQYF,TGCGCCAGCAGCTCTGGGGAGGGGACCCAGTACTTC
TRBD1,.,TRBJ2-2,TRBV6-1,CASSPTARTGDESGELFF,TGTGCCAGCAGTCCAACCGCCCGGACAGGAGACGAATCCGGGGAGCTGTTTTTT
.,.,TRBJ1-1,TRBV24-1,CATSDSRQGGTEAFF,TGTGCCACCAGTGATTCCCGCCAAGGTGGCACTGAAGCTTTCTTT
.,few,TRBJ2-7,TRBV25-1,CASTEGGDEQYF,TGTGCCAGCACCGAGGGGGGGGACGAGCAGTACTTC
.,few,TRBJ2-5,TRBV5-1,CASSRLPEETQYF,TGCGCCAGCAGCCGACTACCCGAAGAGACCCAGTACTTC
.,few,TRBJ2-3,TRBV7-9,CASSLDSIADTQYF,TGTGCCAGCAGCTTAGACAGTATTGCAGATACGCAGTATTTT
.,.,TRBJ2-7,TRBV3-1,CASSPRRAGASYEQYF,TGTGCCAGCAGCCCAAGAAGGGCAGGAGCCTCCTACGAGCAGTACTTC
.,.,TRBJ1-5,TRBV2,CASSEEPESQPQHF,TGTGCCAGCAGTGAAGAACCCGAGTCGCAGCCCCAGCATTTT
.,few,TRBJ2-1,TRBV6-6,CASRDGDGEQFF,TGTGCCAGCCGTGATGGGGATGGCGAGCAGTTCTTC
TRBD1,.,TRBJ2-3,TRBV28,CASSRVVGQDTDTQDF,TGTGCCAGCAGCCGTGTGGTGGGACAGGACACAGATACGCAGGATTTT
TRBD2,.,TRBJ2-7,TRBV10-3,CAGGPAGGSYEQYF,TGTGCCGGGGGCCCAGCGGGGGGTTCCTACGAGCAGTACTTC
.,.,TRBJ2-1,TRBV4-3,CASSQVWGQYNEQFF,TGCGCCAGCAGCCAAGTGTGGGGCCAGTACAATGAGCAGTTCTTC
.,.,TRBJ2-3,TRBV27,CASSLIRDPSADTQYF,TGTGCCAGCAGTTTAATCCGGGACCCTAGCGCAGATACGCAGTATTTT